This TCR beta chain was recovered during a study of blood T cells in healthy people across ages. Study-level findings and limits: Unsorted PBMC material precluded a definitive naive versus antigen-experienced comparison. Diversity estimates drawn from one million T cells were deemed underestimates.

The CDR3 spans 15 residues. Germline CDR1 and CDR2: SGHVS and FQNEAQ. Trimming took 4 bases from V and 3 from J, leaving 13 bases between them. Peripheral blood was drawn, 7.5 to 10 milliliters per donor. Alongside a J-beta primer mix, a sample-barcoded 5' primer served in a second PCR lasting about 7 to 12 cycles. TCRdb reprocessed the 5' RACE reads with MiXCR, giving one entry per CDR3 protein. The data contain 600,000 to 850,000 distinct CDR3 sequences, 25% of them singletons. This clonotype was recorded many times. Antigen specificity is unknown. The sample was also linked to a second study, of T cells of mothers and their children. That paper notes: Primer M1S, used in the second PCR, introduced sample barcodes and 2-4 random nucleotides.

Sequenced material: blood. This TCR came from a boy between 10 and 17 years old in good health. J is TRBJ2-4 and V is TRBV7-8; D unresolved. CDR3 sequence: CASSWTRSDKNIQYF. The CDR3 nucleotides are TGTGCCAGCAGCTGGACGCGGAGTGACAAAAACATTCAGTACTTC.